This T cell receptor beta chain is from a study of human T cells and chemical hapten exposure. The time point here: pre-sensitization, week 0. The treatment was: therapeutic diphenylcyclopropenone sensitization with weekly scalp DPC. The length of the CDR3 is 16 residues. Germline V gene sequence: CDR1 SGHAT, CDR2 FQNNGV. V was shortened by 1 base and J by 0 bases, with 10 bases between the two germline ends. Library preparation tagged each individual cDNA molecule with a unique molecular identifier. Original analysis: TCR counts had a median of about 92,000 per sample and spanned roughly 20,000 to 750,000. TCRdb itself ran the RACE reads through MiXCR, one entry per CDR3 protein. The V and J calls and clone size are TCRdb's, not the authors'. This table has about 53,000 distinct CDR3 sequences, 9.5% to 10% appearing once.

The specimen was whole blood, collected in connection with sensitization to the hapten diphenylcyclopropenone (DPC). The chain joins TRBV11-2 to TRBJ1-5; D is uncertain. This clonotype originated in a man aged 40-49 years with alopecia areata. Some clones in this sample may be carry-over from other donors' samples. The DNA for the CDR3 is TGTGCCAGCAGCTTAGCCCGGGCGGATAGCAATCAGCCCCAGCATTTT. Protein product: CASSLARADSNQPQHF. The whole variable domain, filled in from reference TRBV11-2 and TRBJ1-5, reads EAGVAQSPRYKIIEKRQSVAFWCNPISGHATLYWYQQILGQGPKLLIQFQNNGVVDDSQLPKDRFSAERLKGVDSTLKIQPAKLEDSAVYLCASSLARADSNQPQHFGDGTRLSIL.